These 5 T cell receptor beta chains were sequenced from one sample in a study of cytomegalovirus exposure and HLA in healthy donors (TCRdb year 2017). Preparation of the library involved the immunoSEQ multiplex PCR assay. For the multiplex PCR, a mixture combining 60 forward primers for TCR Vbeta segments and 13 reverse primers for TCR Jbeta segments was used. In TCRdb, the immuneACCESS table is reduced to in-frame sequences with V and J assigned. These tables do not hold every clone; where another copy was compared, an unresolved V gene accounts for under half, and the others remain unexplained. The sample table holds about 230,000 clones, of which roughly 90% were seen once. Over 0.95% of the sample is in the top ten clones. The sample comprised PBMCs. The receptors were sampled from a woman younger than 30 in good health and CMV-seronegative.

The chain has TRBV6-5 and TRBJ2-1, with D unresolved. The germline V and J ends were trimmed by 8 bases and 5 bases, with 10 bases remaining between them. The CDR3 is 12 amino acids. Germline CDR1 and CDR2: MNHEY and SVGAGI. As DNA, the CDR3 is TGTGCCAGCGCCAATGAGCACAATGAGCAGTTCTTC. Its translation is CASANEHNEQFF.

This clone came up once. The chain uses TRBV5-1 and TRBJ2-1; 8 bases map to TRBD2. CDR1 is SGHRS and CDR2 is YFSETQ in the germline V gene. With V trimmed by 1 base and J by 3 bases, 6 bases remained unmatched. The CDR3 totals 16 residues. CDR3 sequence reads: CASSLNSGEYYNEQFF. Here the CDR3 DNA reads TGCGCCAGCAGCTTGAATAGCGGGGAATACTACAATGAGCAGTTCTTC. The entire variable domain, with the rest obtained from reference TRBV5-1 and TRBJ2-1, is as follows: KAGVTQTPRYLIKTRGQQVTLSCSPISGHRSVSWYQQTPGQGLQFLFEYFSETQRNKGNFPGRFSGRQFSNSRSEMNVSTLELGDSALYLCASSLNSGEYYNEQFFGPGTRLTVL.

This clone was recorded once. The CDR3 nucleotides read TGCAGCGGTCTGGGGGGGACAACTAATGAAAAACTGTTTTTT. It specifies CSGLGGTTNEKLFF. This chain uses TRBV29-1 with TRBJ1-4, with D possibly matching TRBD1 (5 bases). This CDR3 is 14 amino acids long. V dropped 7 bases and J dropped 0 bases, with 12 bases sitting between them. CDR1 and CDR2 (germline): SQVTM, ANQGSEA.

The chain couples TRBV7-8 to TRBJ1-5; tentatively, D is TRBD1 (6 bases). V lost 0 bases to trimming and J lost 0 bases, with 15 bases between them. The CDR3 extends over 18 amino acids. The germline V gene has CDR1 SGHVS and CDR2 FQNEAQ. The CDR3 sequence: CASSLAPKAGDSNQPQHF. The CDR3 nucleotides read TGTGCCAGCAGCTTAGCTCCTAAGGCAGGGGATAGCAATCAGCCCCAGCATTTT.

The rearrangement uses TRBV5-1 and TRBJ1-2; the match to TRBD1 covers 7 bases. CDR1 is SGHRS, CDR2 YFSETQ, per germline. Losses at the gene ends were 0 bases for V and 1 base for J; bases not matched to a gene: 3. The CDR3 length is 15 residues. In DNA, the CDR3 is TGCGCCAGCAGCTTGGGACAGGGTGGTAACTATGGCTACACCTTC. It codes for CASSLGQGGNYGYTF.